This T cell receptor beta chain was captured by sequencing in a study of molecular identifiers for immune sequencing clone quantification. Previously described methods with listed TCR primers produced the bulk TCR libraries. Each CDR3 protein is one row after TCRdb ran MiXCR on the PCR reads. The sample has some 650,000 distinct CDR3 sequences, 20% seen once. To note about this clonotype: A much larger clone lies a single base off, so this may be a read error.

The CDR3 loop spans 14 amino acids. Germline loops: CDR1 MNHEY, CDR2 SMNVEV (reference sequence). The sequence was collected from a human donor in good health. Some libraries in this study had Jurkat cell RNA spiked in. The material sequenced was naive CD8+ T cells from blood, with Jurkat cell RNA spiked in. Subset noted: FACS-sorted CD8+CD4-CCR7+CD45RA+ naive T cells. The rearrangement joins TRBV27 to TRBJ2-7, with a possible D match to TRBD2 (6 bases). The CDR3 sequence: CAGSLLGREDEQYF. The CDR3 nucleotides are TGTGCCGGCAGTTTATTGGGGCGGGAAGACGAGCAGTACTTC.